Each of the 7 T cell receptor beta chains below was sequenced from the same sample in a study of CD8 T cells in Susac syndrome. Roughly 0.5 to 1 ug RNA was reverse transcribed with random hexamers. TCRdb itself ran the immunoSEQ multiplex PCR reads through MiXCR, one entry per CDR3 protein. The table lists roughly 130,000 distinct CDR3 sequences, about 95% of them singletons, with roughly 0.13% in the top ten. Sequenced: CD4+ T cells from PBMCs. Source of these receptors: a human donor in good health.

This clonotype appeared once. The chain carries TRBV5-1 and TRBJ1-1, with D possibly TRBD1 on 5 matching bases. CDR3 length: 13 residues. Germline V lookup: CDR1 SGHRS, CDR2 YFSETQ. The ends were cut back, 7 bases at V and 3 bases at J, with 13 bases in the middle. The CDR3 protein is CASRGAWDTEAFF. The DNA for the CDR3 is TGCGCCAGCCGAGGGGCCTGGGACACTGAAGCTTTCTTT.

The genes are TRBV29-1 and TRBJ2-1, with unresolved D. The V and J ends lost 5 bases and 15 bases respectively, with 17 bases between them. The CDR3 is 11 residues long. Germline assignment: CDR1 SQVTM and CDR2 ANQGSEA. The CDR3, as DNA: TGCAGCGTTTTAGGCGGTGCCAGACCGTTCTTC. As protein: CSVLGGARPFF.

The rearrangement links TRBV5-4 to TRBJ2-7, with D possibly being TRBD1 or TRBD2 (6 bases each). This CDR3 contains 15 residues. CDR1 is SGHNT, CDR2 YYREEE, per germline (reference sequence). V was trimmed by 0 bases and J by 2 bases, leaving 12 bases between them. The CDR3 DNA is TGTGCCAGCAGCTTGGGGGGGCTAGCGACCTACGAGCAGTACTTC. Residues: CASSLGGLATYEQYF.

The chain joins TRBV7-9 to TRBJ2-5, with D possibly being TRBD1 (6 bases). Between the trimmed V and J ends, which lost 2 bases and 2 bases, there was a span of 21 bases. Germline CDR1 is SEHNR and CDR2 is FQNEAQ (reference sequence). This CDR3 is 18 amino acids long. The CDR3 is CASSLFEGHSALQETQYF. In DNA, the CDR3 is TGTGCCAGCAGCTTATTTGAGGGACACAGTGCCCTACAAGAGACCCAGTACTTC.

CDR3 coding DNA: TGTGCCAGCAGTCCCGGAGGGCAGCCTAATGAAAAACTGTTTTTT. It translates to CASSPGGQPNEKLFF. V is TRBV27 and J is TRBJ1-4; D gene unclear. V gave up 5 bases and J gave up 3 bases, with 13 bases separating them. Germline V gives CDR1 MNHEY, CDR2 SMNVEV (reference sequence). The CDR3 spans 15 residues.

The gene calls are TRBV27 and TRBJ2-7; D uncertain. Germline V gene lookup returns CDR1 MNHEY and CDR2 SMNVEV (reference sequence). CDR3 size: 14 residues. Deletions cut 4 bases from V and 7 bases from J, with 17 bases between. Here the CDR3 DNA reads TGTGCCAGCAGTTATTGGGGTTCCAATGAAGAGCAGTACTTC. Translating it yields CASSYWGSNEEQYF.

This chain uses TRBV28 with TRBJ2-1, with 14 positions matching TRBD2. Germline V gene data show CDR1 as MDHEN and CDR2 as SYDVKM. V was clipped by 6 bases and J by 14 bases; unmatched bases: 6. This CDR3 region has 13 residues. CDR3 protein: CASRPGLAGGKFF. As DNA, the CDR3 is TGTGCCAGCAGGCCCGGACTAGCGGGAGGCAAGTTCTTC.